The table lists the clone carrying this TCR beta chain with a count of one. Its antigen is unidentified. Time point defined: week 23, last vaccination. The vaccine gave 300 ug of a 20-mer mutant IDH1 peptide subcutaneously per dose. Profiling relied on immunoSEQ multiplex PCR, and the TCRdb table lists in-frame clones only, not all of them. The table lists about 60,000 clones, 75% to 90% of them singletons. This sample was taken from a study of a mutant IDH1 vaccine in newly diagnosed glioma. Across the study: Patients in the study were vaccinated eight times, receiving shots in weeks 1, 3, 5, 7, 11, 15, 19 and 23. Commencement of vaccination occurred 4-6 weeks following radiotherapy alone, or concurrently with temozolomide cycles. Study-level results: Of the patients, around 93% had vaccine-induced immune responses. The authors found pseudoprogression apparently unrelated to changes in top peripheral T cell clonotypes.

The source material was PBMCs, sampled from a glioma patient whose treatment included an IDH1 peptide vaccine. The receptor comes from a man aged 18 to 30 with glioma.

In nucleotides, the CDR3 is TGTGCCAGCAGCCCAGGGACAGCCTTCTACAATGAGCAGTTCTTC. Protein sequence: CASSPGTAFYNEQFF. The J gene is TRBJ2-1, the V gene TRBV11-2; TRBD1 aligns across 7 bases. CDR1 and CDR2 (germline): SGHAT, FQNNGV. CDR3 length: 15 amino acids. The V segment lost 5 bases and the J segment 3 bases; nucleotides outside the gene matches: 7.